This T cell receptor (beta chain) was captured in a study of blood T cell repertoires in COVID-19. The overall study: COVID-19 samples from acute and convalescent phases originated in the United States, Italy and Spain. Sources were T cells, B-cell-depleted T cells, or PBMCs; the material itself was cDNA or gDNA.

Study processing details: Reference gene primer amplification in the assay estimated nucleated cell counts. Profiling relied on immunoSEQ multiplex PCR, and the TCRdb table lists in-frame clones only, not all of them. V, J and clone size are taken as reported in that table, and D and trimming were inferred from the DNA itself. The table includes roughly 100,000 clones, roughly 80% detected once. Sequencing was performed on peripheral blood. This clonotype originated in a human donor in a cohort sampled during active COVID-19.

The CDR3 DNA is TGTGCCAGCAGACTAGTGGGCACCGGGGAGCTGTTTTTT. It is translated as CASRLVGTGELFF. This chain uses TRBV27 with TRBJ2-2; D may be TRBD2 (5 bases). Trimming took off 6 bases at V and 4 bases at J, with 9 bases between the two ends. The CDR3 runs 13 residues. Germline CDR1 and CDR2: MNHEY and SMNVEV (reference sequence).